The 9 T cell receptor beta chains below come from one sample, sequenced in a study of patients and donors after allogeneic stem cell transplantation. Via MiXCR, TCRdb re-called the RT-PCR reads, giving one row per CDR3 protein. The profile covers about 960,000 distinct CDR3 sequences, with more than 15% appearing a single time and around 6% taken by the ten largest. The sequencing input was blood, either unsorted or a sorted T cell fraction (not recorded which). These receptor sequences come from a human donor who was either an allogeneic HSCT recipient or a stem cell or donor lymphocyte infusion donor (not recorded which). It is not recorded whose cells these are; they may come from a transplant donor.

A few counts support this clonotype. The chain uses TRBV12-3 or TRBV12-4 and TRBJ2-7; 11 positions agree with TRBD2. The CDR3 extends over 14 amino acids. J gave up 6 bases and V 6 bases, and 7 bases lay outside the gene matches. For the CDR3, the DNA is TGTGCCAGCAGGACACTAGCGGGAGCCCGCGAGCAGTACTTC. It encodes CASRTLAGAREQYF.

Many counts were recorded for this clonotype. This chain uses TRBV5-6 with TRBJ1-5; 7 nucleotides align to TRBD1. The CDR3 has 14 amino acids. Germline CDR1 is SGHDT and CDR2 is YYEEEE. J lost 4 bases, V lost 4 bases, and 5 bases had no gene match. The CDR3 protein is CASSPLRGNQPQHF. The CDR3 DNA sequence: TGTGCCAGCAGCCCGCTCAGGGGGAATCAGCCCCAGCATTTT. The full variable domain, completed using reference TRBV5-6 and TRBJ1-5, is DAGVTQSPTHLIKTRGQQVTLRCSPKSGHDTVSWYQQALGQGPQFIFQYYEEEERQRGNFPDRFSGHQFPNYSSELNVNALLLGDSALYLCASSPLRGNQPQHFGDGTRLSIL.

The J gene is TRBJ2-7, the V gene TRBV29-1; TRBD2 matches 9 bases. The CDR3 is 16 amino acids. V trimming: 3 bases; J trimming: 4 bases; junction bases outside the gene matches: 13. CDR1 and CDR2 from the germline V gene are SQVTM and ANQGSEA. The CDR3 protein is CSVDPPAPSGTYEQYF. The CDR3 coding sequence is TGCAGCGTTGACCCCCCCGCGCCTAGCGGGACATACGAGCAGTACTTC.

The rearrangement uses TRBV4-1 and TRBJ2-1, with D possibly matching TRBD2 (5 bases). Trimming left V 3 bases short and J 4 bases short, with 16 bases between. CDR1 and CDR2 from the germline V gene are MGHRA and YSYEKL. This CDR3 spans 16 amino acids. CDR3 DNA: TGCGCCAGCAGCCAGGCCGGGGTCTCCTTATACAATGAGCAGTTCTTC. It codes for CASSQAGVSLYNEQFF.

This clonotype has only a few counts. This chain uses TRBV20-1 with TRBJ1-1; TRBD1 is a possible D gene (6 bases). The CDR3 sequence is 15 residues long. Per germline, CDR1 DFQATT and CDR2 SNEGSKA (reference sequence). Trimming shortened V by 5 bases and J by 0 bases, and 16 bases separated the two germline ends. The CDR3 loop reads CSARQGGLMNTEAFF. The CDR3, as DNA: TGCAGTGCTCGACAAGGGGGGCTCATGAACACTGAAGCTTTCTTT.

This clonotype has a count of ten or more. The V call is TRBV24-1, the J call TRBJ1-1, with TRBD1 matching 7 bases. J gave up 1 base and V 5 bases, and 3 bases lay outside the gene matches. This CDR3 has 14 residues. Germline CDR1 reads KGHDR; CDR2 reads SFDVKD. This CDR3 reads CATSAGTANTEAFF. CDR3 DNA: TGTGCCACCAGTGCTGGGACAGCGAACACTGAAGCTTTCTTT.

The J gene is TRBJ1-1, the V gene TRBV20-1; the D gene is possibly TRBD1 (5 bases). The CDR3 has 14 amino acids. Germline lookup yields CDR1 DFQATT and CDR2 SNEGSKA (reference sequence). Trimming removed 0 bases at V and 4 bases at J, with 12 bases between. The CDR3 bases are TGCAGTGCTAGAGAGGGGACTAGTGGCACTGAAGCTTTCTTT. Protein sequence: CSAREGTSGTEAFF.

This clonotype was observed a handful of times. The chain is built from TRBV12-3 or TRBV12-4 and TRBJ2-5; D possibly uses TRBD1 or TRBD2 (5 bases each). The germline V and J ends were trimmed by 7 bases and 5 bases, with 20 bases remaining between them. The CDR3 runs 15 residues. DNA for the CDR3: TGTGCCAGCACCATCAACCCCAGGGAGTGGGAGACCCAGTACTTC. It is translated as CASTINPREWETQYF.

Written as DNA, the CDR3 is TGCAGCATAGAGGGGGCAGGGGTTGAGACTAGAGCTTTCTTT. Translation gives CSIEGAGVETRAFF. The chain is built from TRBV29-1 and TRBJ1-1; 7 nucleotides align to TRBD1. CDR3 length equals 14 residues. With 8 bases clipped from V and 10 bases from J, the junction kept 19 bases outside the gene matches. The V gene's germline CDR1 is SQVTM and CDR2 ANQGSEA.